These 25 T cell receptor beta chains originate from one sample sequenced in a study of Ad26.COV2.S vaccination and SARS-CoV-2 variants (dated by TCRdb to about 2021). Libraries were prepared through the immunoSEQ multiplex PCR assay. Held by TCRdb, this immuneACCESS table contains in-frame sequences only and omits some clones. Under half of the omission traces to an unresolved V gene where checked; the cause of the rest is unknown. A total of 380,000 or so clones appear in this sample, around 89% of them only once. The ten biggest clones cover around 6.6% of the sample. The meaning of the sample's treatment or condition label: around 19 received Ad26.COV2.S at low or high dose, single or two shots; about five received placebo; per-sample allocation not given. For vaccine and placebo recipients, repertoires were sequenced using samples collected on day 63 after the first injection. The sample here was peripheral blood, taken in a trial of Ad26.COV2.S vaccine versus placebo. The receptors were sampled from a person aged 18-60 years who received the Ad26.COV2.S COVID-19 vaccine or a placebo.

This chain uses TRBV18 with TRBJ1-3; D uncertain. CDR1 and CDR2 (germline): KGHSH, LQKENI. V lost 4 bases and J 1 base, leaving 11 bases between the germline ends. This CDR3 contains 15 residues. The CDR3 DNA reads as TGTGCCAGCTCACAGGGATCGATGTCTGGAAACACCATATATTTT. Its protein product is CASSQGSMSGNTIYF.

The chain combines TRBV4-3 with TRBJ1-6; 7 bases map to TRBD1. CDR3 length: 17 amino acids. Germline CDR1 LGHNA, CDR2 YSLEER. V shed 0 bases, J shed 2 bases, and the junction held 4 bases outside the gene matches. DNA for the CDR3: TGCGCCAGCAGCCAAGAGACAGGGTTCACCTATAATTCACCCCTCCACTTT. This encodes CASSQETGFTYNSPLHF.

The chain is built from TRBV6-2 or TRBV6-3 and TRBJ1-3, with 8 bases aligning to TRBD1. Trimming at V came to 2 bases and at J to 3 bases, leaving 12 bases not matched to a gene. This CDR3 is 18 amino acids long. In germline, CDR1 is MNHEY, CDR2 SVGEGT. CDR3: CASSYPSLLTGDGNTIYF. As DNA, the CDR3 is TGTGCCAGCAGTTACCCCTCCCTCTTGACAGGGGATGGAAACACCATATATTTT.

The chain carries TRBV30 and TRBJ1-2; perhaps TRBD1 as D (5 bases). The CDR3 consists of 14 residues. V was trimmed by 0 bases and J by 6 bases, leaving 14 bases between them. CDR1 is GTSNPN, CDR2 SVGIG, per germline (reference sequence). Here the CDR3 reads CAWSVPGGSDGYTF. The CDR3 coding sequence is TGTGCCTGGAGTGTACCCGGGGGGTCGGATGGCTACACCTTC.

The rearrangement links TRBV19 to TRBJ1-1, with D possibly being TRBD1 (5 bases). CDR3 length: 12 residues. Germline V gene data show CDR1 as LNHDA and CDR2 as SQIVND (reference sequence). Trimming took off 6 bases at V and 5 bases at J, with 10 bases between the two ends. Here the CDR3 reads CASRKGETEAFF. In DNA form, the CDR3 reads TGTGCCAGTAGAAAAGGGGAGACTGAAGCTTTCTTT.

CDR3 nucleotides: TGTGCCAGTAGGGCAGGGGGAAACACTGAAGCTTTCTTT. Residues: CASRAGGNTEAFF. The chain uses TRBV19 and TRBJ1-1, with TRBD1 matching over 7 bases. The CDR3 sequence is 13 residues long. The V gene's germline CDR1 is LNHDA and CDR2 SQIVND (reference sequence). With V trimmed by 6 bases and J by 2 bases, 3 bases remained unmatched.

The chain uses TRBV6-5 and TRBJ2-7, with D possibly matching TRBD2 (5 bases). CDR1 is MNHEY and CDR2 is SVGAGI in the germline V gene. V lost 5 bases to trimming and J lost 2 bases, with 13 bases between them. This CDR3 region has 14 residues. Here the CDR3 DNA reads TGTGCCAGCAGTCCCGGACTGACTGCCTACGAGCAGTACTTC. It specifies CASSPGLTAYEQYF.

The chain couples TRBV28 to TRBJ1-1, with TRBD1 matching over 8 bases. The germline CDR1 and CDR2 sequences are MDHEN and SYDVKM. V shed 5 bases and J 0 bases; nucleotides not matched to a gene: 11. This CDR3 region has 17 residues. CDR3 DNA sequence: TGTGCCAGCAGTCCAGGGGGCGACGTTAAGATGAACACTGAAGCTTTCTTT. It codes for CASSPGGDVKMNTEAFF.

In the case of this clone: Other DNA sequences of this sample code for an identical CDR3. CDR3: CASSLGQGNQPQHF. CDR3 DNA sequence: TGTGCCAGCAGCTTGGGGCAAGGGAATCAGCCCCAGCATTTT. This sequence joins TRBV7-9 and TRBJ1-5; maybe TRBD1 (5 bases). V lost 3 bases, J lost 4 bases, and 10 bases lay in between. The germline V gene has CDR1 SEHNR and CDR2 FQNEAQ (reference sequence). The CDR3 runs to 14 residues.

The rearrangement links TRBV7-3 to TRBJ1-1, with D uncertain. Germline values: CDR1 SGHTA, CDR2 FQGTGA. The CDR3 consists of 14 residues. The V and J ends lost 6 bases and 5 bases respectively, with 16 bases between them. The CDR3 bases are TGTGCCAGCAGTGCCGACGGAAGAACAACTGAAGCTTTCTTT. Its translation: CASSADGRTTEAFF. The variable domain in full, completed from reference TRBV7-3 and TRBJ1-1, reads GAGVSQTPSNKVTEKGKYVELRCDPISGHTALYWYRQSLGQGPEFLIYFQGTGAADDSGLPNDRFFAVRPEGSVSTLKIQRTERGDSAVYLCASSADGRTTEAFFGQGTRLTVV.

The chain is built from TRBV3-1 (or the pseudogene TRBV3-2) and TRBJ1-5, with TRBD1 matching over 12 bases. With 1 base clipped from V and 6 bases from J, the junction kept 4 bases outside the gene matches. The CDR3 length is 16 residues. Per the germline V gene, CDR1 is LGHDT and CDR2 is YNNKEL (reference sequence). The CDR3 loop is CASSQAGTGGRQPQHF. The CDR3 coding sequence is TGTGCCAGCAGCCAAGCAGGGACAGGGGGCCGTCAGCCCCAGCATTTT.

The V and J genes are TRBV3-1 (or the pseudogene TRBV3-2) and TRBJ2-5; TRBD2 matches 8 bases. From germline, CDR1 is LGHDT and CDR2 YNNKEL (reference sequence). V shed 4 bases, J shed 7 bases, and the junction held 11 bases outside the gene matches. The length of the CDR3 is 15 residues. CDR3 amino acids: CASSRLAGQQPTQYF. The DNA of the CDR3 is TGTGCCAGCAGCCGTCTAGCGGGTCAACAGCCGACCCAGTACTTC.

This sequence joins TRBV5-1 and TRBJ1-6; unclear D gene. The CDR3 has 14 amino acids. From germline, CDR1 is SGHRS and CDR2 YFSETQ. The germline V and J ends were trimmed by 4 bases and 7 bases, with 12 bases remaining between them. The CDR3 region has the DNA TGCGCCAGCAGCATACAGCAAAACAATTCACCCCTCCACTTT. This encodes CASSIQQNNSPLHF. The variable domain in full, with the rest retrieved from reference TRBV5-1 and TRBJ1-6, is KAGVTQTPRYLIKTRGQQVTLSCSPISGHRSVSWYQQTPGQGLQFLFEYFSETQRNKGNFPGRFSGRQFSNSRSEMNVSTLELGDSALYLCASSIQQNNSPLHFGNGTRLTVT.

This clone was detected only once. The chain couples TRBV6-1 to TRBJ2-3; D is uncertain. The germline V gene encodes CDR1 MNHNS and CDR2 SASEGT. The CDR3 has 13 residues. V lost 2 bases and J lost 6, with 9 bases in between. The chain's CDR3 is CASSERAGDTQYF. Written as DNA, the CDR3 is TGTGCCAGCAGTGAAAGGGCCGGGGATACGCAGTATTTT.

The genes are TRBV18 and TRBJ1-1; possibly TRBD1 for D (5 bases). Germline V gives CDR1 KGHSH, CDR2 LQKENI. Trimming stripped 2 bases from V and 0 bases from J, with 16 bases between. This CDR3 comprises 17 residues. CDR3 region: CASSPWRKGTMNTEAFF. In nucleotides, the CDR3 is TGTGCCAGCTCACCATGGAGAAAGGGGACCATGAACACTGAAGCTTTCTTT.

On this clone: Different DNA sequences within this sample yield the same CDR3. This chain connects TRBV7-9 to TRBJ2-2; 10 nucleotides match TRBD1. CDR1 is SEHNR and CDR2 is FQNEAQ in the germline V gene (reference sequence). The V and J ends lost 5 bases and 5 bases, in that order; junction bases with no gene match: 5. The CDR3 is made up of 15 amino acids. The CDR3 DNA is TGTGCCAGCAGCCTCGACAGGGGGCGAACCGGGGAGCTGTTTTTT. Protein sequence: CASSLDRGRTGELFF.

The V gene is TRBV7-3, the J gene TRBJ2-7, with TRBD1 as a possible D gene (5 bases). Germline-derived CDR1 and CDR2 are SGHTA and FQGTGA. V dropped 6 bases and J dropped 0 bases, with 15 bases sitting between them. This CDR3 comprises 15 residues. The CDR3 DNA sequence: TGTGCCAGCAGTCTTGACAGTCTATTCTCCTACGAGCAGTACTTC. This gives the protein CASSLDSLFSYEQYF.

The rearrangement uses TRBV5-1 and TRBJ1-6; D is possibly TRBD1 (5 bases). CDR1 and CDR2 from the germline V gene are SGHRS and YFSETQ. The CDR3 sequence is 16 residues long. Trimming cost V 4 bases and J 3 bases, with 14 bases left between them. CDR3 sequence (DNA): TGCGCCAGCAGCGGAGTAGGGGCAGACTATAATTCACCCCTCCACTTT. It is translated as CASSGVGADYNSPLHF.

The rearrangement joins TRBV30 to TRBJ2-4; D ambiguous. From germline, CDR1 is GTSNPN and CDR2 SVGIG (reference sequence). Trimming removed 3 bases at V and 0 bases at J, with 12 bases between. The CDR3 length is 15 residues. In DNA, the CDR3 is TGTGCCTGGAGCGGATCGGGTCTAGCCAAAAACATTCAGTACTTC. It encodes CAWSGSGLAKNIQYF.

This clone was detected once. The DNA of the CDR3 is TGTGCCAGCAGCGACGCCCGTCGGGGTGAGCAGTTCTTC. It is translated as CASSDARRGEQFF. The chain joins TRBV9 to TRBJ2-1, with D tentatively TRBD2 (5 bases). The CDR3 has 13 amino acids. Trimming cost V 3 bases and J 9 bases, with 13 bases left between them. Germline loops: CDR1 SGDLS, CDR2 YYNGEE.

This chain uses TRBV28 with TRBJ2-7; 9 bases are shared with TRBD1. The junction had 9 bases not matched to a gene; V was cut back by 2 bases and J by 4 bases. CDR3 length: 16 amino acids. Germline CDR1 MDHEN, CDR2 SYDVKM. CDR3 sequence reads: CASSLGQGQVGYEQYF. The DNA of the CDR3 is TGTGCCAGCAGTTTAGGACAGGGGCAGGTGGGGTACGAGCAGTACTTC.

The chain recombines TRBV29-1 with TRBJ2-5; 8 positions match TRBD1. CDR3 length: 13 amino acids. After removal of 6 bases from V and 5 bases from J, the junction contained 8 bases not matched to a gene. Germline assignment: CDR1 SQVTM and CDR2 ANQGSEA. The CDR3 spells CSVQDRVSETQYF. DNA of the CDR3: TGCAGCGTACAGGACAGGGTTTCGGAGACCCAGTACTTC.

The CDR3 nucleotides are TGTGCCTTCAACAGGAGAATCTATGGCTACACCTTC. This gives the protein CAFNRRIYGYTF. This sequence joins TRBV30 and TRBJ1-2; tentatively, D is TRBD1 (5 bases). V lost 7 bases, J lost 4 bases, and 13 bases lay in between. Per germline, CDR1 GTSNPN and CDR2 SVGIG (reference sequence). CDR3 length: 12 amino acids.

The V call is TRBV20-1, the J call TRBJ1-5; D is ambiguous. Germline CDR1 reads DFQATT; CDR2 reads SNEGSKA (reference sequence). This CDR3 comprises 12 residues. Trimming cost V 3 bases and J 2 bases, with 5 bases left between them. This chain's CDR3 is CSASGGNQPQHF. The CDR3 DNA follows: TGCAGTGCTAGTGGAGGCAATCAGCCCCAGCATTTT.

CDR3 sequence reads: CASSLQENTEAFF. In DNA form, the CDR3 reads TGTGCCAGTAGTCTCCAGGAGAACACTGAAGCTTTCTTT. This chain links TRBV19 with TRBJ1-1; D not resolved. The germline CDR1 and CDR2 sequences are LNHDA and SQIVND (reference sequence). This CDR3 spans 13 amino acids. V was trimmed by 5 bases and J by 1 base, leaving 8 bases between them. Full variable domain (missing parts from reference TRBV19 and TRBJ1-1): DGGITQSPKYLFRKEGQNVTLSCEQNLNHDAMYWYRQDPGQGLRLIYYSQIVNDFQKGDIAEGYSVSREKKESFPLTVTSAQKNPTAFYLCASSLQENTEAFFGQGTRLTVV.